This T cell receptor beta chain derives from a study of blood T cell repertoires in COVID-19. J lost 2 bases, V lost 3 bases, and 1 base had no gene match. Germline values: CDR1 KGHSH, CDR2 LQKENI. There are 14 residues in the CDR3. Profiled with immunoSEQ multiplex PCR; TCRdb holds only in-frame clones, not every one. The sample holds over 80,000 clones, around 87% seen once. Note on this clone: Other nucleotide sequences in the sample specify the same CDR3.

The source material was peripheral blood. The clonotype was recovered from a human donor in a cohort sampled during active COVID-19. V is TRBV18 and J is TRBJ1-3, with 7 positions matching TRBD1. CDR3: CASSPGQAGNTIYF. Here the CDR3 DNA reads TGTGCCAGCTCACCCGGACAGGCTGGAAACACCATATATTTT.